The entry below gives a single T cell receptor (beta chain) sequence along with its context. The data derive from a study of blood T cell repertoires in COVID-19. Recovered status applied to Cohort 3 donors who had two consecutive negative PCRs. It also applied to those with clearance or with symptom resolution. Produced via immunoSEQ multiplex PCR; TCRdb's table is partial and in-frame only. This table has 200,000 to 250,000 clones, 82% appearing once. The V gene's germline CDR1 is MRHNA and CDR2 SNTAGT. Trimming shortened V by 4 bases and J by 5 bases, and 14 bases separated the two germline ends. The CDR3 sequence is 14 residues long.

The clonotype was recovered from a woman between 55 and 75 years old who had recovered from COVID-19. This chain links TRBV6-4 with TRBJ1-1, with a tentative D call TRBD1 (5 bases). The sequenced material came from PBMCs or T cells enriched from blood (not recorded which). The chain's CDR3 is CASSVGREVTEAFF. The CDR3 DNA sequence: TGTGCCAGCAGTGTGGGCAGGGAAGTTACTGAAGCTTTCTTT.